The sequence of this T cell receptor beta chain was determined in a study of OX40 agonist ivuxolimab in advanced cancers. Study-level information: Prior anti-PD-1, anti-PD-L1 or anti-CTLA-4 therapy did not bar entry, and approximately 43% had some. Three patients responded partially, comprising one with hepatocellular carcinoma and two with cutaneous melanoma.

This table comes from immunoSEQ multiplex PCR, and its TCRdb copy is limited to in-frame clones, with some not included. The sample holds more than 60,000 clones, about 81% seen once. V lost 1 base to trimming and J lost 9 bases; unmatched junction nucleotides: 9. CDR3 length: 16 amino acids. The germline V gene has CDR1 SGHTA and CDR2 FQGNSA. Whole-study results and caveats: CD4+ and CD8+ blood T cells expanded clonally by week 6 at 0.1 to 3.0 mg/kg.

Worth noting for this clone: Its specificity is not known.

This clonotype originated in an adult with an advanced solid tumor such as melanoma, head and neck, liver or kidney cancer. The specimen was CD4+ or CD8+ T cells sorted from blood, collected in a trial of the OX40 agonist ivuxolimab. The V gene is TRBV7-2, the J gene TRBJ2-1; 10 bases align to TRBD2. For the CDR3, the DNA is TGTGCCAGCAGCTTAGGGGGCAGCGGGAGGGCAGGTGAGCAGTTCTTC. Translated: CASSLGGSGRAGEQFF.